Shown below are 25 T cell receptor beta chains from a single sample sequenced in a study of shared clonotypes between healthy human individuals. The assay was immunoSEQ multiplex PCR, and TCRdb's table has in-frame clones only and misses some. There are 2 million to 2.5 million clones in the sample; approximately 90% occur only once, and 0.37% lies in the top ten. The sequenced material came from naive CD4+ T cells from PBMCs. Stated subset: CD45RA+ positively selected. The receptors here all came from a man between 18 and 35 years old in good health. Some clones in this sample may be carry-over from other donors' samples.

V usage is TRBV7-3 and J usage is TRBJ2-3; 7 bases line up with TRBD2. The CDR3 has 15 amino acids. Losses at the gene ends were 2 bases for V and 4 bases for J; bases not matched to a gene: 6. Germline CDR1 is SGHTA and CDR2 is FQGTGA. The CDR3 spells CASSLYAGVADTQYF. CDR3 DNA: TGTGCCAGCAGCTTATATGCGGGAGTGGCAGATACGCAGTATTTT.

This rearrangement joins TRBV9 to TRBJ1-3; maybe TRBD1 (5 bases). This CDR3 is built from 17 residues. Between the trimmed V and J ends, which lost 0 bases and 3 bases, there was a span of 16 bases. The germline CDR1 and CDR2 sequences are SGDLS and YYNGEE. CDR3: CASSVESLRGSGNTIYF. In DNA, the CDR3 is TGTGCCAGCAGCGTAGAATCTCTGAGGGGCAGTGGAAACACCATATATTTT.

The chain combines TRBV28 with TRBJ1-4, with 12 nucleotides matching TRBD1. The J segment lost 5 bases and the V segment lost 7 bases, leaving 11 bases of the junction unmatched. Germline CDR1 reads MDHEN; CDR2 reads SYDVKM. This CDR3 comprises 17 residues. The CDR3 is CASTSPSGTGGNEKLFF. The CDR3 DNA reads TGTGCCAGCACGAGCCCTTCCGGGACAGGGGGCAATGAAAAACTGTTTTTT.

V usage is TRBV6-1 and J usage is TRBJ1-2, with TRBD1 matching 7 bases. Germline V gene sequence: CDR1 MNHNS, CDR2 SASEGT. The CDR3 runs 15 residues. Germline trimming cut 3 bases from V and 1 base from J; bases unmatched to any gene: 5. CDR3 sequence reads: CASSDPGTVNYGYTF. The CDR3 nucleotides read TGTGCCAGCAGTGACCCCGGGACAGTTAACTATGGCTACACCTTC.

This chain uses TRBV6-5 with TRBJ2-2, with 7 bases lining up with TRBD2. V shed 7 bases, J shed 6 bases, and the junction held 11 bases outside the gene matches. The CDR3 loop spans 15 amino acids. Per germline, CDR1 MNHEY and CDR2 SVGAGI. The CDR3 reads CASIGLVKGAGELFF. CDR3 sequence (DNA): TGTGCCAGCATCGGACTAGTGAAGGGCGCCGGGGAGCTGTTTTTT.

This clone was recorded once. This chain links TRBV15 with TRBJ2-3, with unresolved D. Per germline, CDR1 LNHNV and CDR2 YYDKDF (reference sequence). V dropped 0 bases and J dropped 5 bases, with 9 bases sitting between them. CDR3 length equals 14 residues. The CDR3 reads CATSREVRRDTQYF. In nucleotides, the CDR3 is TGTGCCACCAGCAGAGAGGTCCGCAGAGATACGCAGTATTTT.

This chain connects TRBV2 to TRBJ2-7, with 10 bases lining up with TRBD1. The CDR3 loop spans 14 amino acids. J gave up 2 bases and V 8 bases, and 6 bases lay outside the gene matches. Germline V gene sequence: CDR1 SNHLY, CDR2 FYNNEI. Written as DNA, the CDR3 is TGTGCCAGCGACCTGGGACAGGGGACCTACGAGCAGTACTTC. Protein sequence: CASDLGQGTYEQYF.

The rearrangement uses TRBV5-1 and TRBJ1-1; possibly TRBD1 for D (6 bases). Germline loops: CDR1 SGHRS, CDR2 YFSETQ. The CDR3 length is 14 residues. Deletions cut 4 bases from V and 5 bases from J, with 15 bases between. Here the CDR3 DNA reads TGCGCCAGCAGCACAACAGGGTCGGGGACTGAAGCTTTCTTT. The encoded protein is CASSTTGSGTEAFF.

The genes are TRBV5-1 and TRBJ2-5, with 8 bases lining up with TRBD2. The CDR3 length is 14 residues. V shed 7 bases, J shed 5 bases, and the junction held 10 bases outside the gene matches. Germline-derived CDR1 and CDR2 are SGHRS and YFSETQ. The CDR3 spells CASFREGLGETQYF. Here the CDR3 DNA reads TGCGCCAGCTTTCGGGAGGGCCTAGGGGAGACCCAGTACTTC.

The rearrangement links TRBV29-1 to TRBJ2-5, with 8 bases aligning to TRBD2. The end of the DNA fits TRBJ2-7 better, so the J call may be wrong. The CDR3 extends over 14 amino acids. From germline, CDR1 is SQVTM and CDR2 ANQGSEA. This CDR3 is CSAVESGRNYEQYF. The CDR3 nucleotides read TGCAGCGCGGTGGAAAGCGGGAGAAATTACGAGCAGTACTTC.

The CDR3 bases are TGTGCCAGCAGTTACGAGAGCGGGAGGTCAGAGACCCAGTACTTC. Protein: CASSYESGRSETQYF. The chain couples TRBV6-5 to TRBJ2-5, with 9 bases lining up with TRBD2. CDR1 and CDR2 from the germline V gene are MNHEY and SVGAGI. The CDR3 length is 15 residues. V was pared by 2 bases and J by 4 bases, with 5 bases of the junction left unmatched.

A single count supports this clone. This sequence joins TRBV10-3 and TRBJ2-2; D is uncertain. The CDR3 extends over 15 amino acids. The V gene lost 4 bases and the J gene lost 0 bases, with 9 bases spanning the gap. Germline loops: CDR1 ENHRY, CDR2 SYGVKD. CDR3 in amino acids: CAISVSAPNTGELFF. The CDR3 DNA is TGTGCCATCAGTGTCTCCGCCCCGAACACCGGGGAGCTGTTTTTT.

The table lists this clone with a count of one. The J gene is TRBJ1-4, the V gene TRBV4-1, with TRBD1 matching over 12 bases. Looked up from germline, CDR1 is MGHRA and CDR2 is YSYEKL. The V gene end was trimmed by 7 bases and the J gene end by 6 bases; junction bases not matched to a gene: 12. The CDR3 is 17 residues long. CDR3 sequence reads: CASKPDRDRGRDEKLFF. Here the CDR3 DNA reads TGCGCCAGCAAACCTGACCGGGACAGGGGGCGCGATGAAAAACTGTTTTTT.

This rearrangement joins TRBV28 to TRBJ2-7; possibly TRBD1 for D (6 bases). This CDR3 has 13 residues. Germline values: CDR1 MDHEN, CDR2 SYDVKM. With 4 bases removed from V and 6 bases from J, the gap between germline ends came to 13 bases. This CDR3 is CASSYDRWGEQYF. The CDR3 bases are TGTGCCAGCAGTTACGACAGGTGGGGCGAGCAGTACTTC.

This clone appeared a few times. This chain connects TRBV13 to TRBJ1-1; D is perhaps TRBD1 (5 bases). Looked up from germline, CDR1 is PRHDT and CDR2 is FYEKMQ (reference sequence). The CDR3 covers 15 residues. V lost 4 bases, J lost 5 bases, and 17 bases lay in between. CDR3 region: CASSSRQNLVTEAFF. DNA for the CDR3: TGTGCCAGCAGCTCCCGACAGAACCTGGTGACTGAAGCTTTCTTT. Combining the CDR3 with reference TRBV13 and TRBJ1-1 gives the whole variable domain AAGVIQSPRHLIKEKRETATLKCYPIPRHDTVYWYQQGPGQDPQFLISFYEKMQSDKGSIPDRFSAQQFSDYHSELNMSSLELGDSALYFCASSSRQNLVTEAFFGQGTRLTVV.

The V gene is TRBV28, the J gene TRBJ1-2; the D gene is possibly TRBD1 (5 bases). This CDR3 is 13 amino acids long. The germline V and J ends were trimmed by 6 bases and 4 bases, with 12 bases remaining between them. The germline V gene encodes CDR1 MDHEN and CDR2 SYDVKM. As DNA, the CDR3 is TGTGCCAGCAGCGAGACAGCCATCTATGGCTACACCTTC. Its translation is CASSETAIYGYTF.

The chain carries TRBV28 and TRBJ2-3; no clear D gene. V was clipped by 3 bases and J by 1 base, with 8 bases between them. Germline V gives CDR1 MDHEN, CDR2 SYDVKM. CDR3 length equals 14 residues. The CDR3 region is CASSFNDRTDTQYF. Written as DNA, the CDR3 is TGTGCCAGCAGTTTCAACGACCGCACAGATACGCAGTATTTT.

The chain carries TRBV6-5 and TRBJ1-6, with 7 bases matching TRBD1. V gave up 6 bases and J gave up 2 bases; unmatched junction bases: 1. Germline CDR1 MNHEY, CDR2 SVGAGI. The CDR3 sequence is 14 residues long. Here the CDR3 DNA reads TGTGCCAGCAGGGGACAGACCTATAATTCACCCCTCCACTTT. This gives the protein CASRGQTYNSPLHF.

The chain couples TRBV18 to TRBJ2-7, with D tentatively TRBD1 or TRBD2 (5 bases each). In germline, CDR1 is KGHSH, CDR2 LQKENI. V lost 3 bases to trimming and J lost 5 bases, with 20 bases between them. The CDR3 covers 16 residues. CDR3 in amino acids: CASSPDSYGLGDEQYF. CDR3 sequence (DNA): TGTGCCAGCTCACCCGACTCGTACGGGCTGGGGGACGAGCAGTACTTC. Complete variable domain (other parts from reference TRBV18 and TRBJ2-7): NAGVMQNPRHLVRRRGQEARLRCSPMKGHSHVYWYRQLPEEGLKFMVYLQKENIIDESGMPKERFSAEFPKEGPSILRIQQVVRGDSAAYFCASSPDSYGLGDEQYFGPGTRLTVT.

This chain links TRBV28 with TRBJ2-7; no clear D. The V gene's germline CDR1 is MDHEN and CDR2 SYDVKM. The CDR3 consists of 16 residues. The V gene lost 6 bases and the J gene lost 6 bases, with 24 bases spanning the gap. The CDR3 sequence: CASSGRRAAELGEQYF. CDR3 DNA: TGTGCCAGCAGCGGTCGCCGGGCGGCAGAGCTGGGCGAGCAGTACTTC.

The chain is built from TRBV28 and TRBJ1-3, with D perhaps TRBD1 (6 bases). Trimming took 1 base from V and 5 from J, leaving 15 bases between them. CDR3 size: 16 residues. Germline assignment: CDR1 MDHEN and CDR2 SYDVKM. CDR3 in DNA: TGTGCCAGCAGTTTATCGGCGACGGGGGGCCGAAACACCATATATTTT. Amino acid sequence: CASSLSATGGRNTIYF.

The chain joins TRBV4-1 to TRBJ1-1; 7 positions match TRBD1. V gave up 4 bases and J gave up 1 base; unmatched junction bases: 6. The germline CDR1 and CDR2 sequences are MGHRA and YSYEKL. The CDR3 spans 15 residues. The CDR3 sequence is CASSLPTGRNTEAFF. DNA of the CDR3: TGCGCCAGCAGCCTTCCGACAGGGAGGAACACTGAAGCTTTCTTT.

The rearrangement uses TRBV28 and TRBJ1-1; no firm D call. Germline V CDR1 and CDR2: MDHEN, SYDVKM. V lost 4 bases and J lost 1, with 10 bases in between. The CDR3 has 14 residues. The CDR3 coding sequence is TGTGCCAGCAGTTCCCCTTGGGGGAACACTGAAGCTTTCTTT. Translation: CASSSPWGNTEAFF.

V usage is TRBV28 and J usage is TRBJ2-5; TRBD2 is a possible D gene (5 bases). The CDR3 spans 14 residues. V was clipped by 2 bases and J by 3 bases, with 10 bases between them. Germline lookup yields CDR1 MDHEN and CDR2 SYDVKM. CDR3 DNA: TGTGCCAGCAGTTTACGATCCGGGAAAGAGACCCAGTACTTC. Translating it yields CASSLRSGKETQYF.

J is TRBJ2-3 and V is TRBV7-2, with 7 nucleotides matching TRBD2. Germline loops: CDR1 SGHTA, CDR2 FQGNSA. This CDR3 contains 16 residues. J lost 1 base, V lost 7 bases, and 11 bases had no gene match. In DNA form, the CDR3 reads TGTGCCAGCACCTACCGGGTGGGAGGGCGCACAGATACGCAGTATTTT. This codes for CASTYRVGGRTDTQYF. Complete variable domain (other parts from reference TRBV7-2 and TRBJ2-3): GAGVSQSPSNKVTEKGKDVELRCDPISGHTALYWYRQSLGQGLEFLIYFQGNSAPDKSGLPSDRFSAERTGGSVSTLTIQRTQQEDSAVYLCASTYRVGGRTDTQYFGPGTRLTVL.